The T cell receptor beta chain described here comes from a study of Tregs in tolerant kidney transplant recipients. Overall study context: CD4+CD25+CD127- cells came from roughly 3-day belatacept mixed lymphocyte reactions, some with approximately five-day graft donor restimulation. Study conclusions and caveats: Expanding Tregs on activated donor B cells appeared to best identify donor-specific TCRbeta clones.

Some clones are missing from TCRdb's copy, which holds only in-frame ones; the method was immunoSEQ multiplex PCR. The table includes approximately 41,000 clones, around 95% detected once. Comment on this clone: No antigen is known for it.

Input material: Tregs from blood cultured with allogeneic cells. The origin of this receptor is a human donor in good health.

Here the CDR3 DNA reads TGTGCCAGCAGCCGATGGACAGGAAAGAACACTGAAGCTTTCTTT. Protein: CASSRWTGKNTEAFF. This rearrangement joins TRBV11-2 to TRBJ1-1; 7 bases align to TRBD1. With V trimmed by 5 bases and J by 1 base, 7 bases remained unmatched. Germline CDR1 is SGHAT and CDR2 is FQNNGV. This CDR3 has 15 amino acids.